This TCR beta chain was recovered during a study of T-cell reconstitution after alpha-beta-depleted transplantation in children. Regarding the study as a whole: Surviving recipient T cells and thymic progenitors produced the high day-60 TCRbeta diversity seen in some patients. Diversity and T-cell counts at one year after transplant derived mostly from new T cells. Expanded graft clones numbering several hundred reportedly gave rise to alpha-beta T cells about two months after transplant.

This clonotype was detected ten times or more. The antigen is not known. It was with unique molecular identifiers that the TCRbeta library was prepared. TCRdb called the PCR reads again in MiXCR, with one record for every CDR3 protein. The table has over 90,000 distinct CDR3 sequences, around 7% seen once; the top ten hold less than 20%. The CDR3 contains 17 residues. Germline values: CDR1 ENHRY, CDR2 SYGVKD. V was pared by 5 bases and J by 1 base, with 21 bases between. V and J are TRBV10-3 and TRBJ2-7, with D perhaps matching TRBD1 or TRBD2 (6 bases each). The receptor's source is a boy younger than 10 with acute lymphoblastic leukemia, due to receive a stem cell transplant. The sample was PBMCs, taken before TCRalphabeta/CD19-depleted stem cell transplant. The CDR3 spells CAISTNPVEGGSYEQYF. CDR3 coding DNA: TGTGCCATCAGTACGAACCCGGTAGAGGGGGGATCCTACGAGCAGTACTTC.